A selection of T cell receptor beta chains follows, all from one sample in a study of cytomegalovirus exposure and HLA in healthy donors. Libraries were prepared by immunoSEQ multiplex PCR; TCRdb keeps only in-frame clonotypes and omits some of them. The data show 150,000 to 200,000 clones, under 80% seen once. Input material: PBMCs. Source of these receptors: a human donor in good health. Each CDR3 is given with its conserved first and last residue. A D gene is named only where the DNA matches it firmly. The listing skips clone size in some rows; elsewhere it reads once, few, many or a size class.

V: TRBV5-4; D: TRBD2; size: NA; J: TRBJ2-5; CDR3: CASSWTSGGEETQYF; DNA: TGTGCCAGCAGCTGGACTAGCGGGGGGGAAGAGACCCAGTACTTC
V: TRBV10-3; D: NA; size: NA; J: TRBJ2-7; CDR3: CAISESTRDYEQYF; DNA: TGTGCCATCAGTGAGTCCACCAGGGATTACGAGCAGTACTTC
V: TRBV2; D: NA; size: once; J: TRBJ2-7; CDR3: CASRESGGLYYEQYF; DNA: TGTGCCAGCAGAGAGTCCGGGGGGCTTTACTACGAGCAGTACTTC
V: TRBV6-5; D: TRBD2; size: few; J: TRBJ2-3; CDR3: CASSLSGGRTDTQYF; DNA: TGTGCCAGCAGCCTTAGCGGGGGGCGCACAGATACGCAGTATTTT
V: TRBV19; D: NA; size: NA; J: TRBJ2-1; CDR3: CASSMTTYNEQFF; DNA: TGTGCCAGTAGTATGACAACCTACAATGAGCAGTTCTTC
V: TRBV10-3; D: TRBD1; size: NA; J: TRBJ2-7; CDR3: CAISESISGTGYEQYF; DNA: TGTGCCATCAGTGAGTCGATATCTGGGACAGGGTACGAGCAGTACTTC
V: TRBV7-3; D: TRBD1; size: NA; J: TRBJ1-3; CDR3: CASSLRTGGVSGNTIYF; DNA: TGTGCCAGCAGCTTAAGGACAGGGGGCGTCTCTGGAAACACCATATATTTT
V: TRBV10-3; D: NA; size: NA; J: TRBJ2-1; CDR3: CAISESRGSYNEQFF; DNA: TGTGCCATCAGTGAGTCACGGGGGAGCTACAATGAGCAGTTCTTC
V: TRBV6-4; D: TRBD2; size: NA; J: TRBJ2-1; CDR3: CASSMLAGADEQFF; DNA: TGTGCCAGCAGTATGCTAGCGGGGGCCGATGAGCAGTTCTTC
V: TRBV6-5; D: NA; size: few; J: TRBJ1-6; CDR3: CASSSWGQKSNSPLHF; DNA: TGTGCCAGCAGTTCATGGGGACAAAAATCGAATTCACCCCTCCACTTT
V: TRBV15; D: NA; size: NA; J: TRBJ2-5; CDR3: CATSRVDGKETQYF; DNA: TGTGCCACCAGCAGAGTGGACGGGAAAGAGACCCAGTACTTC
V: TRBV27; D: TRBD1; size: NA; J: TRBJ1-6; CDR3: CASSFGGQGISPLHF; DNA: TGTGCCAGCAGTTTTGGCGGACAGGGAATTTCACCCCTCCACTTT
V: TRBV5-1; D: NA; size: NA; J: TRBJ2-7; CDR3: CASRGVSFSEQYF; DNA: TGCGCCAGCAGGGGAGTCTCATTCTCCGAGCAGTACTTC
V: TRBV9; D: NA; size: NA; J: TRBJ1-1; CDR3: CASSPSTGLIGNTEAFF; DNA: TGTGCCAGCAGCCCCTCTACAGGGTTGATAGGGAACACTGAAGCTTTCTTT
V: TRBV19; D: NA; size: NA; J: TRBJ1-4; CDR3: CASSVDKATNEKLFF; DNA: TGTGCCAGTAGTGTGGACAAGGCAACTAATGAAAAACTGTTTTTT
V: TRBV11-2; D: NA; size: NA; J: TRBJ2-5; CDR3: CASSLEGSGTQYF; DNA: TGTGCCAGCAGCTTAGAAGGGAGTGGGACCCAGTACTTC
V: TRBV4-1; D: NA; size: NA; J: TRBJ1-1; CDR3: CASSRDGEAGSNTEAFF; DNA: TGCGCCAGCAGCCGAGATGGGGAGGCGGGATCGAACACTGAAGCTTTCTTT
V: TRBV7-3; D: TRBD2; size: NA; J: TRBJ2-7; CDR3: CASSFTSGGSYEQYF; DNA: TGTGCCAGCAGCTTTACTAGCGGGGGCTCCTACGAGCAGTACTTC
V: TRBV11-2; D: NA; size: NA; J: TRBJ2-7; CDR3: CASSGRDRVEQYF; DNA: TGTGCCAGCAGCGGGCGGGACCGTGTGGAGCAGTACTTC
V: TRBV9; D: TRBD1; size: NA; J: TRBJ2-7; CDR3: CASSTPGQGDEQYF; DNA: TGTGCCAGCAGCACGCCGGGACAGGGTGACGAGCAGTACTTC
V: TRBV6-6; D: TRBD2; size: once; J: TRBJ2-7; CDR3: CASSSTGLAGPGEQYF; DNA: TGTGCCAGCAGTTCCACCGGACTAGCGGGGCCGGGGGAGCAGTACTTC
V: TRBV7-9; D: NA; size: NA; J: TRBJ1-5; CDR3: CASSLAFTPNSNQPQHF; DNA: TGTGCCAGCAGCTTAGCATTTACCCCTAATAGCAATCAGCCCCAGCATTTT
V: TRBV6-6; D: NA; size: NA; J: TRBJ2-7; CDR3: CASSYFGFGYEQYF; DNA: TGTGCCAGCAGTTATTTCGGTTTCGGCTACGAGCAGTACTTC
V: TRBV10-3; D: NA; size: once; J: TRBJ1-1; CDR3: CAIRGGGENTEAFF; DNA: TGTGCCATCCGGGGGGGAGGGGAGAACACTGAAGCTTTCTTT
V: TRBV4-1; D: NA; size: few; J: TRBJ2-7; CDR3: CASSQGWQGTYEQYF; DNA: TGCGCCAGCAGCCAAGGTTGGCAGGGAACCTACGAGCAGTACTTC
V: TRBV7-2; D: NA; size: few; J: TRBJ2-7; CDR3: CASSLVGASYEQYF; DNA: TGTGCCAGCAGCTTAGTGGGCGCATCCTACGAGCAGTACTTC
V: TRBV30; D: TRBD2; size: once; J: TRBJ2-7; CDR3: CAWLAGRHLSYEQYF; DNA: TGTGCCTGGTTAGCGGGGCGGCACCTCTCCTACGAGCAGTACTTC
V: TRBV5-1; D: TRBD2; size: NA; J: TRBJ2-2; CDR3: CASSASGSDTGELFF; DNA: TGCGCCAGCTCGGCTAGCGGGTCCGACACCGGGGAGCTGTTTTTT
V: TRBV19; D: NA; size: NA; J: TRBJ1-4; CDR3: CASTLRVGALEKLFF; DNA: TGTGCCAGTACCCTACGAGTTGGGGCCCTGGAAAAACTGTTTTTT
V: TRBV10-3; D: TRBD2; size: NA; J: TRBJ2-2; CDR3: CAISEWRGGTGELFF; DNA: TGTGCCATCAGTGAATGGCGGGGGGGCACCGGGGAGCTGTTTTTT
V: TRBV7-8; D: TRBD1; size: NA; J: TRBJ1-2; CDR3: CASSTRQGAYTF; DNA: TGTGCCAGCAGCACCAGACAGGGTGCCTACACCTTC
V: TRBV11-2; D: NA; size: NA; J: TRBJ1-6; CDR3: CASSLGVGGISPLHF; DNA: TGTGCCAGCAGCTTAGGGGTTGGAGGGATTTCGCCCCTCCACTTT
V: TRBV29-1; D: NA; size: NA; J: TRBJ2-7; CDR3: CSVALRSYEQYF; DNA: TGCAGCGTTGCCCTAAGGAGCTACGAGCAGTACTTC
V: TRBV6-1; D: NA; size: once; J: TRBJ1-2; CDR3: CASSEVGYGYTF; DNA: TGTGCCAGCAGTGAAGTCGGGTATGGCTACACCTTC
V: TRBV15; D: TRBD1; size: NA; J: TRBJ2-5; CDR3: CATSSPRVQGDVETQYF; DNA: TGTGCCACCAGCTCCCCGAGGGTACAGGGGGATGTGGAGACCCAGTACTTC
V: TRBV7-3; D: NA; size: NA; J: TRBJ1-2; CDR3: CASSHTGDYNYGYTF; DNA: TGTGCCAGCAGCCACACAGGAGATTATAACTATGGCTACACCTTC
V: TRBV7-2; D: NA; size: NA; J: TRBJ2-7; CDR3: CAGVTVSYEQYF; DNA: TGTGCCGGGGTGACAGTCTCCTACGAGCAGTACTTC
V: TRBV6-1; D: NA; size: NA; J: TRBJ1-1; CDR3: CAGRGQPSMNTEAFF; DNA: TGTGCCGGCCGTGGACAGCCCTCCATGAACACTGAAGCTTTCTTT
V: TRBV18; D: NA; size: NA; J: TRBJ2-1; CDR3: CASSPNRDYNEQFF; DNA: TGTGCCAGCTCACCGAACCGGGACTACAATGAGCAGTTCTTC
V: TRBV5-4; D: NA; size: NA; J: TRBJ2-1; CDR3: CASSSNTGTRYNEQFF; DNA: TGTGCCAGCAGTTCTAATACCGGGACACGGTACAATGAGCAGTTCTTC
V: TRBV29-1; D: TRBD1; size: NA; J: TRBJ1-1; CDR3: CSVVGQGRYTEAFF; DNA: TGCAGCGTTGTAGGACAGGGGCGGTACACTGAAGCTTTCTTT
V: TRBV7-9; D: NA; size: NA; J: TRBJ2-7; CDR3: CASSLARGLYEQYF; DNA: TGTGCCAGCAGCTTAGCGCGAGGGCTCTACGAGCAGTACTTC
V: TRBV2; D: NA; size: NA; J: TRBJ2-3; CDR3: CASSLGLTADTQYF; DNA: TGTGCCAGCAGTCTAGGACTCACCGCAGATACGCAGTATTTT
V: TRBV6-4; D: NA; size: NA; J: TRBJ1-6; CDR3: CASSDGTNSPLHF; DNA: TGTGCCAGCAGTGATGGCACTAATTCACCCCTCCACTTT
V: TRBV7-9; D: NA; size: few; J: TRBJ1-1; CDR3: CSSSPGSAEAFF; DNA: TGTTCCAGCAGCCCCGGGAGTGCTGAAGCTTTCTTT
V: TRBV2; D: NA; size: few; J: TRBJ2-7; CDR3: CASSQGGSGEQYF; DNA: TGTGCCAGCAGTCAGGGAGGTTCTGGCGAGCAGTACTTC
V: TRBV18; D: TRBD1; size: NA; J: TRBJ1-1; CDR3: CASSRGQDTEAFF; DNA: TGTGCCAGCTCACGTGGACAGGACACTGAAGCTTTCTTT
V: TRBV11-3; D: TRBD2; size: NA; J: TRBJ2-2; CDR3: CASSPTSGGLGGELFF; DNA: TGTGCCAGCTCCCCCACTAGCGGGGGTTTGGGCGGGGAGCTGTTTTTT
V: TRBV5-1; D: TRBD2; size: few; J: TRBJ2-5; CDR3: CASTTRGGGYQETQYF; DNA: TGCGCCAGCACCACCCGCGGGGGGGGGTACCAAGAGACCCAGTACTTC
V: TRBV7-9; D: TRBD1; size: few; J: TRBJ2-5; CDR3: CASSSADREKETQYF; DNA: TGTGCCAGCAGCTCGGCGGACAGGGAGAAAGAGACCCAGTACTTC
V: TRBV6-6; D: NA; size: NA; J: TRBJ2-1; CDR3: CASSYRQDGNEQFF; DNA: TGTGCCAGCAGTTACCGGCAGGATGGAAATGAGCAGTTCTTC
V: TRBV14; D: TRBD1; size: few; J: TRBJ1-4; CDR3: CASSLGDRAFNEKLFF; DNA: TGTGCCAGCAGCCTGGGGGACAGAGCATTTAATGAAAAACTGTTTTTT
V: TRBV7-9; D: TRBD2; size: NA; J: TRBJ2-1; CDR3: CASSLVTGGNEQFF; DNA: TGTGCCAGCAGCTTAGTCACGGGGGGCAATGAGCAGTTCTTC
V: TRBV27; D: NA; size: NA; J: TRBJ2-1; CDR3: CASSLFAANEQFF; DNA: TGTGCCAGCAGTCTCTTCGCGGCCAATGAGCAGTTCTTC